This T cell receptor (beta chain) was profiled in a study of cytomegalovirus exposure and HLA in healthy donors. Study-wide results and limits: Common viral pathogens (according to a later analysis) appeared linked to several of the most significant clusters.

The germline CDR1 and CDR2 sequences are PRHDT and FYEKMQ (reference sequence). Trimming removed 5 bases from V and 4 bases from J, with 8 bases in between. This CDR3 has 12 amino acids. The PCR contained 60 Vbeta and 13 Jbeta primers. This table comes from immunoSEQ multiplex PCR, and its TCRdb copy is limited to in-frame clones, with some not included. The profile shows some 150,000 clones, roughly 80% of them singletons. A word on this clone: Its antigen is unknown.

The sequenced material came from PBMCs. The receptor was isolated from a female donor in good health and CMV-seronegative. The chain combines TRBV13 with TRBJ1-2; TRBD1 is a possible D gene (6 bases). CDR3 region: CASSPRGYGYTF. CDR3 bases: TGTGCCAGCAGCCCCAGGGGCTATGGCTACACCTTC.